This TCR beta chain was documented in a study of cytomegalovirus exposure and HLA in healthy donors. Study-level findings and limits: Later work found that TCR association rates differed between HLA loci; DRB1 had the most and HLA-C the fewest.

Primers included in the PCR were 60 Vbeta and 13 Jbeta primers. Profiled with immunoSEQ multiplex PCR; TCRdb holds only in-frame clones, not every one. This table holds roughly 150,000 clones, roughly 70% found once. Germline lookup yields CDR1 SGHRS and CDR2 YFSETQ. This CDR3 region has 13 residues. Trimming took off 5 bases at V and 4 bases at J, with 11 bases between the two ends. As to this clone: Its target is not known.

The TCR was taken from a man in his 60s in good health and CMV-seronegative. The chain uses TRBV5-1 and TRBJ2-3; D perhaps matches TRBD1 (5 bases). Sequences were obtained from PBMCs. CDR3 DNA sequence: TGCGCCAGCAGGCAGGGTAATGCAGATACGCAGTATTTT. Its protein product is CASRQGNADTQYF.